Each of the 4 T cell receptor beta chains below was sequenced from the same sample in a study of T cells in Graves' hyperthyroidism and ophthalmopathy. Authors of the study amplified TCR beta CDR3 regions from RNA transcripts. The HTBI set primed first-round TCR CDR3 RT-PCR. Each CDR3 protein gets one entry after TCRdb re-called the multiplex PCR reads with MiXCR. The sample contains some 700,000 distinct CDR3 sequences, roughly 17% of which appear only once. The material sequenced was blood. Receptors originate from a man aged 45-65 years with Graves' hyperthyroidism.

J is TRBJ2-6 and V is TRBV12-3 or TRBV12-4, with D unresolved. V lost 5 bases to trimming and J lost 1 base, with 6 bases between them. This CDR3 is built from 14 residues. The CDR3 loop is CASSERSGANVLTF. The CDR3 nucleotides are TGTGCCAGCAGTGAAAGATCTGGGGCCAACGTCCTGACTTTC.

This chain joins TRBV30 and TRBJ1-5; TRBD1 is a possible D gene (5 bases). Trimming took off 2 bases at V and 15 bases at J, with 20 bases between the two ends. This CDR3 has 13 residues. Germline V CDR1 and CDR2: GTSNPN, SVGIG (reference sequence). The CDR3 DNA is TGTGCCTGGAGTACTTCCGGGACCGAGAGATGGCATTTT. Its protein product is CAWSTSGTERWHF.

The CDR3 sequence is CASSIGLATAYEQYF. The CDR3 region has the DNA TGTGCCAGTAGTATAGGACTAGCGACGGCCTACGAGCAGTACTTC. The genes are TRBV19 and TRBJ2-7; 8 bases align to TRBD2. Per the germline V gene, CDR1 is LNHDA and CDR2 is SQIVND (reference sequence). After removal of 1 base from V and 2 bases from J, the junction contained 4 bases not matched to a gene. CDR3 length: 15 residues.

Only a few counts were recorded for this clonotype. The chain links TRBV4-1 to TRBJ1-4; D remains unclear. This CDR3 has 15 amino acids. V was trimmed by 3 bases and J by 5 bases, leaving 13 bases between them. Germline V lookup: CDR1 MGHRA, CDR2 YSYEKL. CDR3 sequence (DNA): TGCGCCAGCAGCCAGACTAGCCGGTCCAATGAAAAACTGTTTTTT. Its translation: CASSQTSRSNEKLFF.